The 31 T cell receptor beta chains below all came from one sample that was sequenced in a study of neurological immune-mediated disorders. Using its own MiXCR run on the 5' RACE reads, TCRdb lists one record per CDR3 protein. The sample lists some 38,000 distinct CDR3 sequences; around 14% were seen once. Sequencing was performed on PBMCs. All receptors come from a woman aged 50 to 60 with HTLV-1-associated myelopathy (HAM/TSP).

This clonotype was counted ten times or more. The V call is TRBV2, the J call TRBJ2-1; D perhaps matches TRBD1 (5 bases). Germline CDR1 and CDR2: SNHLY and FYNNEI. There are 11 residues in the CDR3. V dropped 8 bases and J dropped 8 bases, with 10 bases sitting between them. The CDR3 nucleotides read TGTGCCAGCTCAGGGTTCGATGAGCAGTTCTTC. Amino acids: CASSGFDEQFF. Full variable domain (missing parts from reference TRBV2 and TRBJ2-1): EPEVTQTPSHQVTQMGQEVILRCVPISNHLYFYWYRQILGQKVEFLVSFYNNEISEKSEIFDDQFSVERPDGSNFTLKIRSTKLEDSAMYFCASSGFDEQFFGPGTRLTVL.

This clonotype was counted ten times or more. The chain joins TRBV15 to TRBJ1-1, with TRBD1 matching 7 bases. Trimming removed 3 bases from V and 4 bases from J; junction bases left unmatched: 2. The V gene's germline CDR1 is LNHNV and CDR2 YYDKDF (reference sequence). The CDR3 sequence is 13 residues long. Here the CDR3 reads CATSRAGGTEAFF. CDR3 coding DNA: TGTGCCACCAGCAGGGCAGGGGGCACTGAAGCTTTCTTT.

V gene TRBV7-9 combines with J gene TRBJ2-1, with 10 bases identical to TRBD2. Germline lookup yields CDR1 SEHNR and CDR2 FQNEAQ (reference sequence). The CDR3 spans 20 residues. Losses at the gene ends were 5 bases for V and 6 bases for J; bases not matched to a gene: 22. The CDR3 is CASSGRAQLLSGGAANEQFF. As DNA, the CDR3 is TGTGCCAGCAGCGGCCGGGCCCAACTCCTCAGCGGGGGGGCCGCCAATGAGCAGTTCTTC.

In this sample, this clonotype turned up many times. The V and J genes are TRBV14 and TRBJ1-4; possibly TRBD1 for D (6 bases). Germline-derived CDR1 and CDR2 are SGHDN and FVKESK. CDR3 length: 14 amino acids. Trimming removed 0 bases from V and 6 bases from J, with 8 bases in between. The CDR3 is CASSQEGADEKLFF. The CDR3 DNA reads TGTGCCAGCAGCCAAGAGGGGGCGGATGAAAAACTGTTTTTT.

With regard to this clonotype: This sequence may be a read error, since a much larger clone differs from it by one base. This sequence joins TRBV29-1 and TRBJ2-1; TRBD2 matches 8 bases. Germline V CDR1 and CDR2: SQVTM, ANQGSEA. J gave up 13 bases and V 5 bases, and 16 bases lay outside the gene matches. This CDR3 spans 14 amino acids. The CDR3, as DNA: TGCAGCGTTCGGGAGCGGGGGTCTCAAGAGACCCAGTTCTTC. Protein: CSVRERGSQETQFF.

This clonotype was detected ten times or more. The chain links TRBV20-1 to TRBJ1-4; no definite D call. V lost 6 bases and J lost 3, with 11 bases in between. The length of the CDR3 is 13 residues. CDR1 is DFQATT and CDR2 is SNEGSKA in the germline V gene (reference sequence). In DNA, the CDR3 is TGCAGTGCCGCGCGGGCGCCTAATGAAAAACTGTTTTTT. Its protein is CSAARAPNEKLFF.

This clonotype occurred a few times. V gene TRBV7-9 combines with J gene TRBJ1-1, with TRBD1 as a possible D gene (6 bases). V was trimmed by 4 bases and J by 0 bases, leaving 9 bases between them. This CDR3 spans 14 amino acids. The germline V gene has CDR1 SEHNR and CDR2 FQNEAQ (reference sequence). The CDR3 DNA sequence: TGTGCCAGCAGCTCGCGGACAGTGAACACTGAAGCTTTCTTT. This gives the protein CASSSRTVNTEAFF.

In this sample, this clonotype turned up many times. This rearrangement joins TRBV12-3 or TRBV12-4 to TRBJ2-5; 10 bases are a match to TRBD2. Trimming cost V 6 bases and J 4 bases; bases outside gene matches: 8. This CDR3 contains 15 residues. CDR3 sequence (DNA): TGTGCCAGCAGCCCACTAGCGGGGTCAGTAGAGACCCAGTACTTC. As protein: CASSPLAGSVETQYF.

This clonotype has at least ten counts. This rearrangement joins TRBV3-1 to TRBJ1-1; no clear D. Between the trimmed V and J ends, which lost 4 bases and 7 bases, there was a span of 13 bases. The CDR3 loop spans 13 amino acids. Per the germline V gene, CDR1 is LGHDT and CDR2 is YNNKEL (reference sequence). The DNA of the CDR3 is TGTGCCAGCAGCCCTCCGAACGGGCGTGAAGCTTTCTTT. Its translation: CASSPPNGREAFF.

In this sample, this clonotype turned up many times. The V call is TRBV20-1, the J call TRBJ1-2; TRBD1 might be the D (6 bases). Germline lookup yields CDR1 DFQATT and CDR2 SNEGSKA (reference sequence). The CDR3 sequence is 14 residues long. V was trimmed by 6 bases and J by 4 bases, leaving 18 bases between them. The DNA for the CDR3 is TGCAGTGCCATTTCACAGGGCCGGGGCTATGGCTACACCTTC. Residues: CSAISQGRGYGYTF.

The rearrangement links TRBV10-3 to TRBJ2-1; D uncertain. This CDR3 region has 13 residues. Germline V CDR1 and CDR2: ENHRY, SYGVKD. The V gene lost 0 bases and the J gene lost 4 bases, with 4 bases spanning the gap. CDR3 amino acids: CAISESTYNEQFF. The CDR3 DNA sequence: TGTGCCATCAGTGAGTCGACGTACAATGAGCAGTTCTTC.

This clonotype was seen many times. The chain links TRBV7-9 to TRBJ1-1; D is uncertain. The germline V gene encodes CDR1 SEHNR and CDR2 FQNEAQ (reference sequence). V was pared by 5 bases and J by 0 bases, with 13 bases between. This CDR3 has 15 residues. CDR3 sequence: CASSRHSRMNTEAFF. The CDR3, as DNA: TGTGCCAGCAGCCGCCACAGCCGCATGAACACTGAAGCTTTCTTT.

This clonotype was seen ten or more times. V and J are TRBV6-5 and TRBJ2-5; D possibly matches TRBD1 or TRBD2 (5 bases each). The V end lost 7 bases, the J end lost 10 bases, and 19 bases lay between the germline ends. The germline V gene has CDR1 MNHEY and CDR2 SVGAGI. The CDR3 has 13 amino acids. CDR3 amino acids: CASTQKEQGDQYF. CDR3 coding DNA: TGTGCCAGCACTCAGAAGGAGCAGGGAGACCAGTACTTC.

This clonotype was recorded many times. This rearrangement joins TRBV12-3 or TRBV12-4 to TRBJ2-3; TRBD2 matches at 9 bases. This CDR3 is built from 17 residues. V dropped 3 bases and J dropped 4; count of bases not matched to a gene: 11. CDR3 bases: TGTGCCAGCAGTTTCCTCTACTCTGCGGGGGGGTCAGATACGCAGTATTTT. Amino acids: CASSFLYSAGGSDTQYF.

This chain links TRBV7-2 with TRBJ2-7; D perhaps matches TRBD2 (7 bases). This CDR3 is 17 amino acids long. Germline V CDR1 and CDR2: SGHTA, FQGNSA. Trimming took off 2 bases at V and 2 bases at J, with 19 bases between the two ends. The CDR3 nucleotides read TGTGCCAGCAGCTTAATTGGGGGGGGCAGGGGCCCCTACGAGCAGTACTTC. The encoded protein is CASSLIGGGRGPYEQYF.

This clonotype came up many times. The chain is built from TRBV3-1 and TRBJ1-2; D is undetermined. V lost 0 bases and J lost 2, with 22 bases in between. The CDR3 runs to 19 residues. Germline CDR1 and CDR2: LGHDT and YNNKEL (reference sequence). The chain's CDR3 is CASSQDGEWQSRSNYGYTF. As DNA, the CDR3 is TGTGCCAGCAGCCAAGATGGGGAGTGGCAGTCAAGGTCCAACTATGGCTACACCTTC.

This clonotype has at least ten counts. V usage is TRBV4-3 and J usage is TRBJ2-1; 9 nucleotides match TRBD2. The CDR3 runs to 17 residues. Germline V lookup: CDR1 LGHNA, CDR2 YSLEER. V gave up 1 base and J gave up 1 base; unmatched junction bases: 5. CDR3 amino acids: CASSQVGAGGSYNEQFF. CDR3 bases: TGCGCCAGCAGCCAAGTGGGGGCGGGGGGGTCCTACAATGAGCAGTTCTTC.

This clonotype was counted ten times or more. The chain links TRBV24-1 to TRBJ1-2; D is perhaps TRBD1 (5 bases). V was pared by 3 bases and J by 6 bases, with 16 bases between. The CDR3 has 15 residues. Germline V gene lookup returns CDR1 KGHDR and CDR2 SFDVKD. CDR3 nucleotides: TGTGCCACCAGTGATCGGGTGTTGGGGACGGATGGCTACACCTTC. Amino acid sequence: CATSDRVLGTDGYTF.

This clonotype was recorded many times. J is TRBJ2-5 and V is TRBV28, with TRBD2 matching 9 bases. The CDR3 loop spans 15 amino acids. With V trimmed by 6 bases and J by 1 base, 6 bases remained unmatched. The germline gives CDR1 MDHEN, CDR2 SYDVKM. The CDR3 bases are TGTGCCAGCAGCCCCCCTAGCGGGGTCCAAGAGACCCAGTACTTC. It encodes CASSPPSGVQETQYF.

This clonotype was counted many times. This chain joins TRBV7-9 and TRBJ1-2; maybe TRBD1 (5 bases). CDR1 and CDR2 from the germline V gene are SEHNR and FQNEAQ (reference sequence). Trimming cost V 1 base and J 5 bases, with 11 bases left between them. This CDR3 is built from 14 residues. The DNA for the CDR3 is TGTGCCAGCAGCTTAGAGGGACGGACTTATGGCTACACCTTC. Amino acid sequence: CASSLEGRTYGYTF.

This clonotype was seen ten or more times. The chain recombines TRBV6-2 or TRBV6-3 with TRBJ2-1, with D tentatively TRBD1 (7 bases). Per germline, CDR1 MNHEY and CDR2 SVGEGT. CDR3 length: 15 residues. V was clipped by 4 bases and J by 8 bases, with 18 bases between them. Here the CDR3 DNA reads TGTGCCAGCAGTTTTCGGGCAGGGGGGCTCGATGAGCAGTTCTTC. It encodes CASSFRAGGLDEQFF.

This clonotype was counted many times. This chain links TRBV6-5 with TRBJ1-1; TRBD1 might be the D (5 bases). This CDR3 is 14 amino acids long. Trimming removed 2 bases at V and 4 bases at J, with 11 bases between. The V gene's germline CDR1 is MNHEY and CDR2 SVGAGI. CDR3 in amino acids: CASSYPGGGTEAFF. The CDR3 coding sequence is TGTGCCAGCAGTTACCCGGGCGGGGGCACTGAAGCTTTCTTT.

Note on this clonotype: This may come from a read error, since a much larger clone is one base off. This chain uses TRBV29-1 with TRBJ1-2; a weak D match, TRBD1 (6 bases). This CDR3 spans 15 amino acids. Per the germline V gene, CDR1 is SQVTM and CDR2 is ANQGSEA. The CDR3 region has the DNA TGCAGCGTTGAAGATTCGGGGGCCCCTGGCTATTGCTACACCTTC. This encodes CSVEDSGAPGYCYTF.

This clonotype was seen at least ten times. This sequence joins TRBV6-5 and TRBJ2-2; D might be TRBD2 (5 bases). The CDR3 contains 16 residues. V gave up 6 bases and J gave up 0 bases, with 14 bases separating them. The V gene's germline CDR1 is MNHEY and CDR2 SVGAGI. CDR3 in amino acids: CASRLRTAANTGELFF. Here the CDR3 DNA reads TGTGCCAGCAGATTGAGGACTGCCGCGAACACCGGGGAGCTGTTTTTT.

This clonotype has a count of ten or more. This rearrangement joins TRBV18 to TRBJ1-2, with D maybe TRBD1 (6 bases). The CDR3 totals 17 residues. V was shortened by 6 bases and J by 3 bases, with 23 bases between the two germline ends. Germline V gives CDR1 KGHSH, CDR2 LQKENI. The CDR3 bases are TGTGCCAGCTCCCCCGGACTAATACTGACAGGAGACTATGGCTACACCTTC. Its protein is CASSPGLILTGDYGYTF. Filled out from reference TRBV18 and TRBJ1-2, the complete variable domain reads NAGVMQNPRHLVRRRGQEARLRCSPMKGHSHVYWYRQLPEEGLKFMVYLQKENIIDESGMPKERFSAEFPKEGPSILRIQQVVRGDSAAYFCASSPGLILTGDYGYTFGSGTRLTVV.

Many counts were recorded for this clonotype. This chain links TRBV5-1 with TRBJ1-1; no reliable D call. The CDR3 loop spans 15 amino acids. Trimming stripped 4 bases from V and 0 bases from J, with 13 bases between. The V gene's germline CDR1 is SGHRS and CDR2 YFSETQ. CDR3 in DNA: TGCGCCAGCAGCCCCCTGGCAGACATGAACACTGAAGCTTTCTTT. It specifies CASSPLADMNTEAFF.

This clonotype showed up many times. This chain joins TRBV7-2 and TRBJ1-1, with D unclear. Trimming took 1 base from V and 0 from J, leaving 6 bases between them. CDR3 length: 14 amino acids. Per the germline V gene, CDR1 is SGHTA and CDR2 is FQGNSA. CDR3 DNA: TGTGCCAGCAGCTTAGTCAGCATGAACACTGAAGCTTTCTTT. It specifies CASSLVSMNTEAFF.

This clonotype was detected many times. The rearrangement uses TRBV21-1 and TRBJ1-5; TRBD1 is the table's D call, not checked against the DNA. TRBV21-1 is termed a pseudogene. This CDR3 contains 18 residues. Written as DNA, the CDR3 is TGTGCCAGCAGCAAAGGAAGATGGGACAGGGGGCTCAATCAGCCCCAGCATTTT. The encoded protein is CASSKGRWDRGLNQPQHF.

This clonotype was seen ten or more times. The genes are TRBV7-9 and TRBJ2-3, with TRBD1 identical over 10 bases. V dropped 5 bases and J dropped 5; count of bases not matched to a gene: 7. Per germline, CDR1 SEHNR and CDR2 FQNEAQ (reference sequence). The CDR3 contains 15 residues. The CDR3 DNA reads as TGTGCCAGCAGCGAGACAGGGGGCATAAGAGATACGCAGTATTTT. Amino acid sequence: CASSETGGIRDTQYF.

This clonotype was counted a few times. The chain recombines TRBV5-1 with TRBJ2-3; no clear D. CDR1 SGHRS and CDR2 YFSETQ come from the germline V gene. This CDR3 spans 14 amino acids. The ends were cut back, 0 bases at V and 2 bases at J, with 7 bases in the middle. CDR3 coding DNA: TGCGCCAGCAGCTTGGAACTAAACACAGATACGCAGTATTTT. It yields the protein CASSLELNTDTQYF.

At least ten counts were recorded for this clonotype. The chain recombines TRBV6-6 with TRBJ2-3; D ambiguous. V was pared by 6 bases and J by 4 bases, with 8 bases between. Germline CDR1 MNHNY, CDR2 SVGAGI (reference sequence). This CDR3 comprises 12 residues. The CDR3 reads CASSLSSDTQYF. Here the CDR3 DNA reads TGTGCCAGCAGCCTCTCCTCAGATACGCAGTATTTT.